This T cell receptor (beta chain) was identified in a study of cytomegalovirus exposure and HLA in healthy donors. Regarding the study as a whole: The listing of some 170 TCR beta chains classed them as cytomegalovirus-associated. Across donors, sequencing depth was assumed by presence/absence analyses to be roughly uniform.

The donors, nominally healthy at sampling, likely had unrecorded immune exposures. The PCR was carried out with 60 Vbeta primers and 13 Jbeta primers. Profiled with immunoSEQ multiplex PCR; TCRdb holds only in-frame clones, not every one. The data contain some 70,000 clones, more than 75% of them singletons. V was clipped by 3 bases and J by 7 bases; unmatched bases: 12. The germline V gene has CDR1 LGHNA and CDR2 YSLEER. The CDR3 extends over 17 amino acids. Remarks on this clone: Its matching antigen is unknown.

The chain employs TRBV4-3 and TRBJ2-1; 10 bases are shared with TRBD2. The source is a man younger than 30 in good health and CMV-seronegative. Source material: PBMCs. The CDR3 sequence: CASSHRLPSGGRNEQFF. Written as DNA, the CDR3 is TGCGCCAGCAGCCATCGGCTACCTAGCGGGGGTAGGAATGAGCAGTTCTTC.